A single sample gave rise to the 23 T cell receptor beta chains below, sequenced in a study of control samples from healthy donors and cancer patients. Only in-frame clones appear in the TCRdb table, and some are missing; sequencing was by immunoSEQ multiplex PCR. The repertoire includes around 95,000 clones, more than 75% of them detected once, and over 15% sits in the top ten. Sequencing was done on a sample of blood. The receptors shown here come from a woman in her forties or fifties in good health.

This clone occurred once. J is TRBJ1-2 and V is TRBV2; 11 bases are a match to TRBD1. V lost 6 bases, J lost 4 bases, and 7 bases stayed unmatched. The CDR3 runs to 15 residues. Germline lookup yields CDR1 SNHLY and CDR2 FYNNEI. Written as DNA, the CDR3 is TGTGCCAGCAGCCTCGGACAGGGGGCACTCTATGGCTACACCTTC. Translation gives CASSLGQGALYGYTF.

This clone occurred a few times. V and J are TRBV11-2 and TRBJ2-7, with TRBD1 as a possible D gene (6 bases). The CDR3 covers 14 residues. Per germline, CDR1 SGHAT and CDR2 FQNNGV. V was shortened by 3 bases and J by 6 bases, with 15 bases between the two germline ends. CDR3 nucleotides: TGTGCCAGCAGCTTGGGGGCTAAGGTGGGCGAGCAGTACTTC. It codes for CASSLGAKVGEQYF.

V gene TRBV30 combines with J gene TRBJ2-2; 9 bases fit TRBD1. The V segment lost 2 bases and the J segment 5 bases; nucleotides outside the gene matches: 6. Germline lookup yields CDR1 GTSNPN and CDR2 SVGIG (reference sequence). This CDR3 contains 15 residues. CDR3 DNA: TGTGCCTGGAGTTTCCGGGACAGGGTGACCGGGGAGCTGTTTTTT. This encodes CAWSFRDRVTGELFF.

The chain employs TRBV10-3 and TRBJ1-1; D unresolved. Germline CDR1 and CDR2: ENHRY and SYGVKD. The CDR3 has 15 residues. Trimming stripped 0 bases from V and 1 base from J, with 9 bases between. The CDR3 reads CAISESGGSNTEAFF. In DNA form, the CDR3 reads TGTGCCATCAGTGAGTCAGGCGGATCGAACACTGAAGCTTTCTTT.

The CDR3 loop reads CASSPPAGVAGNQPQHF. The CDR3 DNA reads as TGTGCCAGCTCACCTCCCGCCGGGGTGGCGGGCAATCAGCCCCAGCATTTT. The chain has TRBV18 and TRBJ1-5, with D unresolved. V lost 3 bases, J lost 2 bases, and 17 bases lay in between. Germline CDR1 reads KGHSH; CDR2 reads LQKENI. The CDR3 sequence is 17 residues long.

The chain uses TRBV18 and TRBJ2-6; D is uncertain. Trimming took off 3 bases at V and 0 bases at J, with 12 bases between the two ends. The CDR3 runs 17 residues. CDR1 KGHSH and CDR2 LQKENI come from the germline V gene. The CDR3 DNA sequence: TGTGCCAGCTCACCGGCAGAGGTAATCTCTGGGGCCAACGTCCTGACTTTC. This gives the protein CASSPAEVISGANVLTF.

The J gene is TRBJ1-5, the V gene TRBV2; TRBD1 matches at 8 bases. Germline assignment: CDR1 SNHLY and CDR2 FYNNEI. With V trimmed by 7 bases and J by 7 bases, 6 bases remained unmatched. CDR3 length equals 13 residues. The CDR3 loop reads CASTDREGQPQHF. Written as DNA, the CDR3 is TGTGCCAGCACGGACAGGGAAGGGCAGCCCCAGCATTTT.

This rearrangement joins TRBV28 to TRBJ2-3; D unresolved. Trimming removed 5 bases from V and 0 bases from J, with 12 bases in between. Germline V gene data show CDR1 as MDHEN and CDR2 as SYDVKM. The CDR3 runs 15 residues. For the CDR3, the DNA is TGTGCCAGCAGTCGAAGTTTGGTCAGCACAGATACGCAGTATTTT. This sequence encodes CASSRSLVSTDTQYF. The variable domain in full, completed from reference TRBV28 and TRBJ2-3, reads DVKVTQSSRYLVKRTGEKVFLECVQDMDHENMFWYRQDPGLGLRLIYFSYDVKMKEKGDIPEGYSVSREKKERFSLILESASTNQTSMYLCASSRSLVSTDTQYFGPGTRLTVL.

V and J are TRBV19 and TRBJ2-3, with 12 bases that match TRBD2. This CDR3 spans 15 amino acids. CDR1 is LNHDA, CDR2 SQIVND, per germline (reference sequence). After removal of 9 bases from V and 2 bases from J, the junction contained 6 bases not matched to a gene. The CDR3 spells CASRLAGANTDTQYF. Written as DNA, the CDR3 is TGTGCCAGCAGACTAGCGGGAGCTAACACAGATACGCAGTATTTT.

This clone is a singleton in its sample. The chain carries TRBV7-9 and TRBJ2-6; no firm D call. Germline loops: CDR1 SEHNR, CDR2 FQNEAQ (reference sequence). With 4 bases removed from V and 13 bases from J, the gap between germline ends came to 14 bases. The CDR3 sequence is 13 residues long. The chain's CDR3 is CASSSRGIEVLTF. The CDR3 DNA reads TGTGCCAGCAGCTCCCGCGGAATAGAAGTCCTGACTTTC.

This clone was seen once. The chain couples TRBV6-5 to TRBJ1-4, with D unresolved. The CDR3 spans 16 residues. V lost 0 bases and J lost 1, with 9 bases in between. Per germline, CDR1 MNHEY and CDR2 SVGAGI. The CDR3 sequence is CASSYSISGTNEKLFF. The CDR3 nucleotides are TGTGCCAGCAGTTACTCGATAAGTGGAACTAATGAAAAACTGTTTTTT.

The gene calls are TRBV30 and TRBJ2-7; a weak D match, TRBD2 (5 bases). This CDR3 has 12 residues. Trimming removed 2 bases from V and 3 bases from J, with 8 bases in between. From germline, CDR1 is GTSNPN and CDR2 SVGIG (reference sequence). CDR3 in amino acids: CAWSRGSYEQYF. CDR3 in DNA: TGTGCCTGGAGTCGAGGGAGCTACGAGCAGTACTTC.

This chain joins TRBV7-3 and TRBJ2-3, with D unresolved. The CDR3 runs 13 residues. The V gene lost 5 bases and the J gene lost 3 bases, with 9 bases spanning the gap. Germline-derived CDR1 and CDR2 are SGHTA and FQGTGA. The CDR3 is CASSPYLTDTQYF. DNA of the CDR3: TGTGCCAGCAGCCCCTACTTGACAGATACGCAGTATTTT. Full variable domain (rest looked up from reference TRBV7-3 and TRBJ2-3): GAGVSQTPSNKVTEKGKYVELRCDPISGHTALYWYRQSLGQGPEFLIYFQGTGAADDSGLPNDRFFAVRPEGSVSTLKIQRTERGDSAVYLCASSPYLTDTQYFGPGTRLTVL.

This clone was seen a single time. The chain uses TRBV27 and TRBJ2-3; D assignment may be TRBD1 or TRBD2 (5 bases each). This CDR3 is 17 amino acids long. CDR1 and CDR2 from the germline V gene are MNHEY and SMNVEV (reference sequence). V lost 2 bases and J lost 5, with 20 bases in between. The CDR3 region is CASSLGGPLGAGDTQYF. DNA of the CDR3: TGTGCCAGCAGTTTAGGGGGACCACTAGGGGCAGGAGATACGCAGTATTTT.

The rearrangement uses TRBV5-1 and TRBJ1-1, with TRBD1 identical over 7 bases. The CDR3 loop spans 14 amino acids. Trimming removed 0 bases from V and 7 bases from J; junction bases left unmatched: 6. Germline lookup yields CDR1 SGHRS and CDR2 YFSETQ. The CDR3 protein is CASSLAGRGYEAFF. The CDR3 bases are TGCGCCAGCAGCTTGGCCGGCAGGGGGTATGAAGCTTTCTTT.

The chain is built from TRBV6-5 and TRBJ2-5; 7 bases are shared with TRBD2. The CDR3 is 15 amino acids. Germline V gene lookup returns CDR1 MNHEY and CDR2 SVGAGI. Trimming took 4 bases from V and 2 from J; bases not matched to a gene: 7. The CDR3: CASSLRRGLQETQYF. CDR3 nucleotide sequence: TGTGCCAGCAGTTTGAGACGGGGACTACAAGAGACCCAGTACTTC.

The chain joins TRBV5-1 to TRBJ2-3; 12 bases line up with TRBD1. V trimming: 4 bases; J trimming: 5 bases; junction bases outside the gene matches: 20. Germline CDR1 and CDR2: SGHRS and YFSETQ. CDR3 length: 20 residues. The CDR3 loop reads CASSPSTKVPGQGAGDTQYF. The CDR3 DNA reads as TGCGCCAGCAGCCCAAGTACCAAGGTTCCGGGACAGGGGGCAGGAGATACGCAGTATTTT.

The genes are TRBV19 and TRBJ2-2; a possible D gene is TRBD1 (6 bases). V was shortened by 6 bases and J by 2 bases, with 34 bases between the two germline ends. From germline, CDR1 is LNHDA and CDR2 SQIVND (reference sequence). CDR3 size: 22 residues. CDR3 nucleotide sequence: TGTGCCAGTAGCATACGACGCAGGGGAGCCACCTTGCCCCAACGAAACACCGGGGAGCTGTTTTTT. It specifies CASSIRRRGATLPQRNTGELFF.

The chain uses TRBV6-2 or TRBV6-3 and TRBJ2-3; the match to TRBD2 covers 7 bases. The V gene's germline CDR1 is MNHEY and CDR2 SVGEGT. This CDR3 comprises 14 residues. Unmatched junction bases numbered 10, after V lost 5 bases and J lost 8 bases. CDR3 residues: CASSQGPASGTQYF. The CDR3, as DNA: TGTGCCAGCAGTCAGGGCCCAGCTAGCGGTACGCAGTATTTT.

The chain links TRBV9 to TRBJ1-4; no reliable D call. Looked up from germline, CDR1 is SGDLS and CDR2 is YYNGEE. Trimming took 0 bases from V and 5 from J, leaving 14 bases between them. CDR3 length: 16 residues. DNA of the CDR3: TGTGCCAGCAGCGTAGAGTTCGACCTTAGGAATGAAAAACTGTTTTTT. Its translation: CASSVEFDLRNEKLFF.

The chain is built from TRBV30 and TRBJ2-5, with unresolved D. CDR3 length: 11 residues. The ends were cut back, 4 bases at V and 2 bases at J, with 5 bases in the middle. Germline assignment: CDR1 GTSNPN and CDR2 SVGIG (reference sequence). The CDR3 is CAWIRQETQYF. CDR3 in DNA: TGTGCCTGGATTCGGCAAGAGACCCAGTACTTC.

The chain combines TRBV6-5 with TRBJ1-2, with 8 bases identical to TRBD1. Per the germline V gene, CDR1 is MNHEY and CDR2 is SVGAGI. V was clipped by 3 bases and J by 8 bases; unmatched bases: 5. This CDR3 comprises 13 residues. The CDR3 bases are TGTGCCAGCAGTTATCAGGGGGCGGTCGGCTACACCTTC. Translating gives CASSYQGAVGYTF.

This clone was seen more than once but under ten times. V and J are TRBV7-3 and TRBJ1-1; D possibly corresponds to TRBD1 (5 bases). The CDR3 contains 14 residues. V was pared by 6 bases and J by 4 bases, with 15 bases between. Germline lookup yields CDR1 SGHTA and CDR2 FQGTGA. The CDR3 nucleotides read TGTGCCAGCAGAGAAGATCCGGGACCCACTGAAGCTTTCTTT. Translation gives CASREDPGPTEAFF.